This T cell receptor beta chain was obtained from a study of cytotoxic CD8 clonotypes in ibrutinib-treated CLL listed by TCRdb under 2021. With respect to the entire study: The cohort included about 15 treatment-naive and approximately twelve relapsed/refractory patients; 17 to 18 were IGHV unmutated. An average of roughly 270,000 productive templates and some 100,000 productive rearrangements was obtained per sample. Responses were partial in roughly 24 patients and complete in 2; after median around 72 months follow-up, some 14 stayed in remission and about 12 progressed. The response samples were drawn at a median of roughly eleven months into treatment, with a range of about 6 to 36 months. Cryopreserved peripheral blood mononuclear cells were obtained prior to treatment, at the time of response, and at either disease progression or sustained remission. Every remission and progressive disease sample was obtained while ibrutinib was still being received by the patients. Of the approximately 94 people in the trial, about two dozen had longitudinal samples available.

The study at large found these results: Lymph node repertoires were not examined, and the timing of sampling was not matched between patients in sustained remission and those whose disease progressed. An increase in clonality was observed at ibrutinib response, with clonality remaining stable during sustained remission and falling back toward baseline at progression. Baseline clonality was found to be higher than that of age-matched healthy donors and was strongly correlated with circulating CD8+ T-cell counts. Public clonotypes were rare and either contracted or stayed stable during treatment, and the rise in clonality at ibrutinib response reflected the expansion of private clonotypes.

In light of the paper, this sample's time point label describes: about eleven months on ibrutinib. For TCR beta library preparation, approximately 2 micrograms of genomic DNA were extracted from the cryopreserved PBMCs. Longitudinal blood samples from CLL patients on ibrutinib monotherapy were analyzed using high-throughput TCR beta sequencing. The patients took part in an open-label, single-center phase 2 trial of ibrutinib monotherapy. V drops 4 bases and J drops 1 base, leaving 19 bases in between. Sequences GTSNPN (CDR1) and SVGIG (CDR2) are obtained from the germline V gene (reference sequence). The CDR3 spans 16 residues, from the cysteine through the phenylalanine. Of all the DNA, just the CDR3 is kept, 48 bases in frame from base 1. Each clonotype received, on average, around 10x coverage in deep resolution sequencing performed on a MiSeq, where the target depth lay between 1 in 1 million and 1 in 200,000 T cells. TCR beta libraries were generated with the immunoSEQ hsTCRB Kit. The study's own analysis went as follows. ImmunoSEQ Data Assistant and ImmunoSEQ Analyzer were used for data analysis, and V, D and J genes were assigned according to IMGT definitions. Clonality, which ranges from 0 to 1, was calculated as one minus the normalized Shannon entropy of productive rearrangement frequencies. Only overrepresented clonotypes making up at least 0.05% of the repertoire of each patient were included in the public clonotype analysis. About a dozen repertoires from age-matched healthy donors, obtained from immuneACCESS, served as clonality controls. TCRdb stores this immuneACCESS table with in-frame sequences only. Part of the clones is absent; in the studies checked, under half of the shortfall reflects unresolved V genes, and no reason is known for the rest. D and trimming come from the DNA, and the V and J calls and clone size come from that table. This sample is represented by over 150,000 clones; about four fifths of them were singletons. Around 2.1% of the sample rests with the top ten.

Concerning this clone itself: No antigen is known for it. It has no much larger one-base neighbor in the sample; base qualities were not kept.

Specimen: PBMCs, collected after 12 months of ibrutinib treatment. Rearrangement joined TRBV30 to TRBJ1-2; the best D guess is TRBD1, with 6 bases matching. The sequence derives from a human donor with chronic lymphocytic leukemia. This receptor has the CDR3 CAWIPRTAKLNYGYTF. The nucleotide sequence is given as TGTGCCTGGATTCCAAGGACAGCCAAGCTTAACTATGGCTACACCTTC.